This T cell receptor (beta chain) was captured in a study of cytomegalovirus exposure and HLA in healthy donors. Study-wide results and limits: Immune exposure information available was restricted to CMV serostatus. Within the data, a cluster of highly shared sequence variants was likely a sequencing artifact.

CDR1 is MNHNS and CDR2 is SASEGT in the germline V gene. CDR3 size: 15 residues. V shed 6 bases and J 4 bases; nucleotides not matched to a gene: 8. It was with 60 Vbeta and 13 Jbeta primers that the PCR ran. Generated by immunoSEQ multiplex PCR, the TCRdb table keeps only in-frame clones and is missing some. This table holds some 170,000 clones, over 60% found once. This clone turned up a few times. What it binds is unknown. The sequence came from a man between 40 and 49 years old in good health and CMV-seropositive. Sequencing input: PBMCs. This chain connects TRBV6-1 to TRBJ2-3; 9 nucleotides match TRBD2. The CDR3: CASRGIAGVADTQYF. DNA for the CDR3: TGTGCCAGCAGGGGGATAGCGGGAGTGGCAGATACGCAGTATTTT.